The clone carrying this T cell receptor beta chain has just a few counts. Given a much more abundant clone one base away, this may be a read error. The TCR beta CDR3 regions underwent amplification using RNA transcripts as the source. HTBI primers were used for first-round RT-PCR of the TCR CDR3. TCRdb fed the multiplex PCR reads into MiXCR, producing one record per CDR3 protein. Of a few hundred thousand distinct CDR3 sequences in the sample, approximately 15% were seen once. Looked up from germline, CDR1 is SEHNR and CDR2 is FQNEAQ (reference sequence). V was cut by 8 bases and J by 7 bases, with 18 bases left in between. This CDR3 is 13 amino acids long. This specimen comes from a study of T cells in Graves' hyperthyroidism and ophthalmopathy.

Sequencing was performed on blood. The sequence came from a woman aged 40 to 55 with Graves' hyperthyroidism that later progressed to Graves' ophthalmopathy. The chain is built from TRBV7-9 and TRBJ2-7; D assignment may be TRBD1 or TRBD2 (5 bases each). The CDR3 bases are TGTGCCAGCGGCTCGGGTCGCGAGGGGGAGCAGTACTTC. It yields the protein CASGSGREGEQYF.